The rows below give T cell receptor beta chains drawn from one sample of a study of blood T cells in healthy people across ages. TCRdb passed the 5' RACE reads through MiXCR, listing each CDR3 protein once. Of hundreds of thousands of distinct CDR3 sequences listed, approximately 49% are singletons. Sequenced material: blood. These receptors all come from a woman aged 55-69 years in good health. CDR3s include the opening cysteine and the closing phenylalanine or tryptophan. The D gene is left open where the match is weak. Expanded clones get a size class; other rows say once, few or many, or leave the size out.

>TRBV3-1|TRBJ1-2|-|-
TGTGCCAGCAGCCAAGGACGGACCTATGGCTACACCTTC
CASSQGRTYGYTF
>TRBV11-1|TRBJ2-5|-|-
TGTGCCAGCAGCTCACTCCCGCTCGGCGGTCCCTCAGGCTATGAGCAGTACTTC
CASSSLPLGGPSGYEQYF
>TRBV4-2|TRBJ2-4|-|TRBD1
TGTGCCAGCAGCCCAAGTGAGGGACAGGAAATAGAGCAGTACTTC
CASSPSEGQEIEQYF
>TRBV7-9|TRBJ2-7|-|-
TGTGCCAGCAGTTCCCCTAGCGGACAGACCTACGAGCAGTACTTC
CASSSPSGQTYEQYF
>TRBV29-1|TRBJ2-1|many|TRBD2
TGCAGCGTAACGGGACTAGCGGGAGATCTAGGTGAGCAGTTCTTC
CSVTGLAGDLGEQFF
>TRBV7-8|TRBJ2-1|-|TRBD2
TGTGCCAGCAGCTTATCGGCGGGAGGGCCCTACAATGAGCAGTTCTTC
CASSLSAGGPYNEQFF
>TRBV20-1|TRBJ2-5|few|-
TGCAGTGCTAGGGGGGAGACAGGAGCGGAGACCCAGTACTTC
CSARGETGAETQYF
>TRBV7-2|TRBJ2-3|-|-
TGTGCCAGCACCCCAATGAGGGGATCAGATACGCAGTATTTT
CASTPMRGSDTQYF
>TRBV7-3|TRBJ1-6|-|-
TGTGCCAGCAGCTCGGCTGGGGGTGGGGCCCTCCACTTT
CASSSAGGGALHF
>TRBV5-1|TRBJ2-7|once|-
TGCGCCAGCAGCGTGGCCGGGCCAGCGTCCGAGCAGTACTTC
CASSVAGPASEQYF
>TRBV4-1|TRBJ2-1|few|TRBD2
TGCGCCAGCAGCCAAGGGAGGACTAGCGGGAATGAGCAGTTCTTC
CASSQGRTSGNEQFF
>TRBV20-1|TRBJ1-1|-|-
TGCAGTGCTAGAGACCCCGGGCGAGGGGCAGGTACTGAAGCTTTCTTT
CSARDPGRGAGTEAFF
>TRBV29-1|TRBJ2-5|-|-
TGCAGCGTTGCAGGGTACCGCGACAATGAGCAGTACTTC
CSVAGYRDNEQYF
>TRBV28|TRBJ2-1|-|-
TGTGCCAGCAGTCCGCGTGCCGGAGGGGCCTACAATGAGCAGTTCTTC
CASSPRAGGAYNEQFF
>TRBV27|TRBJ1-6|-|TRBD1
TGTGCCAGCCTTGACAGGGCAGGGGTATTTGGTTCACCCCCCCACTTT
CASLDRAGVFGSPPHF
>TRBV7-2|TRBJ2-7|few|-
TGTGCCAGCAGCTTCCCCCCAGGTTACGAGCAGTACTTC
CASSFPPGYEQYF
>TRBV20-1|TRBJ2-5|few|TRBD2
TGCAGTGCTAGAGATCCGCGGGAGACTCAAGAGACCCAGTACTTC
CSARDPRETQETQYF
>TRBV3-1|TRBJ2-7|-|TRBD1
TGTGCCAGCAGCCCCTATACCGGGACAGGCTACGAGCAGTACTTC
CASSPYTGTGYEQYF
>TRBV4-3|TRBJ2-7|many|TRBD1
TGCGCCAGCAGCCAAGGCCGTGCAAACAGGGGTCACGAGCAGTACTTC
CASSQGRANRGHEQYF
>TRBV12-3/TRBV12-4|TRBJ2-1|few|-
TGTGCCAGCAGTTTTCCTTACAATGAGCAGTTCTTC
CASSFPYNEQFF
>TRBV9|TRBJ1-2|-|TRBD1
TGTGCCAGCAGCCTTCAGACAGGGGCTAACTATGGCTACACCTTC
CASSLQTGANYGYTF
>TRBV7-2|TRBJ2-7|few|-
TGTGCCAGCAGCTTTGGGGCGGGCGCGATCTACGAGCAGTACTTC
CASSFGAGAIYEQYF
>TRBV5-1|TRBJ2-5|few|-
TGCGCCAGCAGGGAACGTCGTGGGGAGACCCAGTACTTC
CASRERRGETQYF
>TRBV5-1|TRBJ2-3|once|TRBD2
TGCGCCAGCAGCCCGTGGGAGGGCCTAGATACGCAGTATTTT
CASSPWEGLDTQYF
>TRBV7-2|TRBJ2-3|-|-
TGTGCCAGCAGCTTCGCCGTAACAGATACGCAGTATTTT
CASSFAVTDTQYF
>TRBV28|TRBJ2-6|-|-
TGTGCCAGCAGTTTACAGGGTCTTTACTCTGGGGCCAACGTCCTGACTTTC
CASSLQGLYSGANVLTF
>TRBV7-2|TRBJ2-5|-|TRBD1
TGTGCCAGCAGCCTACAGGGGGCGATTTACAATGAGCAGTACTTC
CASSLQGAIYNEQYF
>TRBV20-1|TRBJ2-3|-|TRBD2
TGCAGTGCTAGAGGTCGAGCGGGATCCACAGATACGCAGTATTTT
CSARGRAGSTDTQYF